What follows describes a single TCR beta chain. The sample contains more than one DNA sequence encoding this CDR3. This record belongs to a study of blood T cell repertoires in COVID-19. Study background: There were acute and convalescent COVID-19 samples, and they came from the United States, Italy and Spain.

The method was immunoSEQ multiplex PCR; TCRdb's version includes in-frame clones alone and lacks a portion of them. The table has about 140,000 clones, about nine tenths seen once; the top ten hold approximately 9.9%. In germline, CDR1 is SGHRS, CDR2 YFSETQ. V was shortened by 0 bases and J by 3 bases, with 13 bases between the two germline ends. This CDR3 is built from 15 residues. The V call is TRBV5-1, the J call TRBJ2-7; maybe TRBD1 (6 bases). The sequence was obtained from a woman of 80 years or more with acute or convalescent COVID-19. Sequencing used peripheral blood. The CDR3 region is CASSLVPGQNYEQYF. As DNA, the CDR3 is TGCGCCAGCAGCTTGGTCCCGGGACAAAACTACGAGCAGTACTTC.